The TCR beta chain described here comes from a study of blood T cells in healthy people across ages (dated by TCRdb to between 2014 and 2017). For context, the study as a whole: In model experiments, roughly one uniquely barcoded TCR beta cDNA molecule per two T cells was captured by template switching. Using the same blood draw, the study looked at two additional independent replicas of 1 million unique cDNA reads for two donors, one aged 18 to 30 and the other aged 80 or older. The donors were divided into four age groups: young (average approximately 17 years), middle-aged (about 39), aged (roughly 66) and long-lived (approximately 74). Donors of different ages were randomly distributed across sequencing lanes to avoid experimental bias. Using deep sequencing normalized with unique cDNA molecular identifiers, the study measured how TCR beta repertoire diversity changes with age. On the study overall, not on this receptor specifically: Conclusive comparison of naive and antigen-experienced compartments was prevented by the profiling of bulk unsorted PBMCs. Estimates of total diversity from one million sequenced T cells were regarded as lower bounds and underestimates. The percentage of naive T cells measured by flow cytometry correlated strongly with observed TCR beta diversity. Because donor CMV infection status was unknown, age-related changes in expanded clonotypes were potentially confounded. Compared with the aged group, the long-lived group had more naive CD4+ T cells, fewer expanded clones and increased TCR diversity, suggesting age selection. Observed TCR beta diversity per million T cells fell roughly linearly with age, and a significant reduction was already apparent by age about 38.

Note on this clonotype: This clone's antigen is unknown. It has no much larger one-base neighbor in the sample; base qualities were not kept.

The library was produced with 5' RACE. These reads were obtained on an Illumina HiSeq 2500. A second about 7 to 11 cycle PCR used a sample-barcoded 5' primer and a J-beta primer mix. Each TCR beta cDNA molecule received a unique molecular identifier from a template-switch 5' adaptor carrying 12 random nucleotides. Each sample yielded at least 2.5 million CDR3-containing paired-end reads. All of the RNA was converted into first-strand cDNA using the Mint cDNA synthesis kit, with a TRBC-specific oligonucleotide serving as the primer. Following uracil-DNA glycosylase treatment, all cDNA underwent a first 18-cycle PCR with the universal primers M1SS and BC2_uni_R. The source study handled its data this way. Each sample was normalized by randomly selecting 1 million high-quality reads, each carrying a distinct molecular identifier. Reads sharing molecular identifiers were discarded rather than binned into consensus sequences. CDR3 identification, clonotype clustering and error correction used MiTCR with a Q25 quality threshold and the strictest error-elimination algorithm. A nonparametric unseen species model using Euler transformation provided a lower-bound estimate of total TCR beta diversity. Clones were called with MiXCR by TCRdb after fastp trimmed the public reads at Q25, and only in-frame beta chains were retained. Each record represents a unique CDR3 protein, reported with the most common genes and DNA among its rows. These V and J calls originate from TCRdb's pipeline instead of the authors' own analysis. A total of 650,000 to 800,000 distinct CDR3 sequences appear in this sample, under 55% of them only once. The ten largest clones take up under 20% of the sample.

The donors were roughly 39 Caucasian individuals from Russia, aged 6 to 90 years, who were systemically healthy. Roughly 10 milliliters of peripheral blood were collected from each donor into EDTA-treated Vacutainer tubes. Ficoll-Paque density-gradient centrifugation was used to isolate PBMCs, with at least 6.5 million per sample. Total RNA, at least 6 micrograms per sample, was extracted from PBMCs with Trizol reagent. The percentages of naive CD45RAhigh/CD27high T cells were determined by flow cytometry on a PBMC aliquot from every donor. The sequence was obtained from a man between 60 and 70 years old in good health. The specimen was blood.

For the CDR3, the sequence is CASREQGAGYGYTF. At the DNA level, the sequence is TGTGCCAGCAGGGAACAGGGGGCCGGCTATGGCTACACCTTC. Here the chain combines TRBV28 and TRBJ1-2; TRBD1 fits 9 bases in the junction. CDR1 and CDR2, looked up from the germline V gene, are MDHEN and SYDVKM. The junction shows trimming of 6 bases on V and 4 bases on J, and the gene matches do not reach 6 bases of it. The CDR3, from cysteine to phenylalanine, totals 14 residues. The sequence is cut down to CDR3 DNA, 42 bases in frame from base 1.